Below, 25 T cell receptor beta chains from the same sample are listed, as sequenced in a study of T cell responses to AZD1222 COVID-19 vaccine. Assay: immunoSEQ multiplex PCR; the TCRdb copy retains only in-frame clones and omits some. There are more than 150,000 clones in the sample; about 90% occur only once, and about a tenth lies in the top ten. The starting material was peripheral blood, obtained 28 days after the second AZD1222 dose. The receptors here all came from an adult who received the AZD1222 COVID-19 vaccine.

This chain uses TRBV15 with TRBJ2-7; possible D gene TRBD2, 5 bases. The CDR3 consists of 15 residues. Per germline, CDR1 LNHNV and CDR2 YYDKDF (reference sequence). V was clipped by 0 bases and J by 3 bases, with 12 bases between them. CDR3 loop: CATSRDSGGDYEQYF. In DNA, the CDR3 is TGTGCCACCAGCAGAGATTCAGGAGGCGACTACGAGCAGTACTTC.

The rearrangement uses TRBV7-9 and TRBJ1-3; 7 nucleotides line up with TRBD1. V dropped 8 bases and J dropped 4; count of bases not matched to a gene: 2. The germline V gene has CDR1 SEHNR and CDR2 FQNEAQ (reference sequence). The CDR3 is 12 amino acids. The CDR3: CASSTGGNTIYF. The CDR3 region has the DNA TGTGCCAGCTCGACAGGGGGAAACACCATATATTTT.

The genes are TRBV3-1 (or the pseudogene TRBV3-2) and TRBJ2-5, with D maybe TRBD2 (6 bases). Per the germline V gene, CDR1 is LGHDT and CDR2 is YNNKEL (reference sequence). The CDR3 runs 17 residues. Trimming cost V 0 bases and J 7 bases, with 21 bases left between them. CDR3 amino acids: CASSQDRYEGGPRTQYF. CDR3 nucleotide sequence: TGTGCCAGCAGCCAAGATAGGTATGAGGGAGGCCCTAGGACCCAGTACTTC.

This chain connects TRBV19 to TRBJ1-1; tentative D call: TRBD1 (6 bases). Germline CDR1 and CDR2: LNHDA and SQIVND (reference sequence). The germline V and J ends were trimmed by 8 bases and 3 bases, with 19 bases remaining between them. This CDR3 has 15 residues. The CDR3 nucleotides are TGTGCCAGTCGCGGGGGGGGCGTGGGAGACACTGAAGCTTTCTTT. It codes for CASRGGGVGDTEAFF.

The chain uses TRBV5-6 and TRBJ2-2; D unclear. V was pared by 0 bases and J by 3 bases, with 6 bases between. This CDR3 spans 14 amino acids. Germline V gene data show CDR1 as SGHDT and CDR2 as YYEEEE. CDR3 in amino acids: CASSLGSHTGELFF. The DNA of the CDR3 is TGTGCCAGCAGCTTGGGAAGTCACACCGGGGAGCTGTTTTTT.

The chain recombines TRBV10-3 with TRBJ2-1, with TRBD1 identical over 12 bases. Germline lookup yields CDR1 ENHRY and CDR2 SYGVKD. V lost 5 bases to trimming and J lost 7 bases; unmatched junction nucleotides: 6. The CDR3 sequence is 15 residues long. The CDR3 here is CAISPGTGGLNEQFF. Written as DNA, the CDR3 is TGTGCCATCAGTCCCGGGACAGGGGGCCTGAATGAGCAGTTCTTC.

The rearrangement joins TRBV6-6 to TRBJ1-5, with D possibly being TRBD1 (6 bases). This CDR3 is 17 amino acids long. The ends were cut back, 5 bases at V and 3 bases at J, with 20 bases in the middle. Germline-derived CDR1 and CDR2 are MNHNY and SVGAGI (reference sequence). In DNA form, the CDR3 reads TGTGCCAGCAGTCTAGCACAGGGAGGCGGCCTCAATCAGCCCCAGCATTTT. Its protein is CASSLAQGGGLNQPQHF.

The chain joins TRBV4-3 to TRBJ1-5; D is unclear. The CDR3 sequence is 15 residues long. In germline, CDR1 is LGHNA, CDR2 YSLEER. Trimming stripped 0 bases from V and 6 bases from J, with 12 bases between. The CDR3 coding sequence is TGCGCCAGCAGCCAAGACGGGAGGGTAGGTCAGCCCCAGCATTTT. Its protein product is CASSQDGRVGQPQHF.

This chain joins TRBV27 and TRBJ2-7, with 13 bases identical to TRBD2. The CDR3 extends over 15 amino acids. V shed 3 bases, J shed 9 bases, and the junction held 8 bases outside the gene matches. Germline V gene sequence: CDR1 MNHEY, CDR2 SMNVEV (reference sequence). The CDR3: CASSFRTSGSIGQYF. The DNA for the CDR3 is TGTGCCAGCAGTTTTCGGACTAGCGGGAGTATTGGGCAGTACTTC.

The V and J genes are TRBV7-2 and TRBJ2-7, with no clear D. V was shortened by 3 bases and J by 0 bases, with 12 bases between the two germline ends. The CDR3 is 15 amino acids. Germline V CDR1 and CDR2: SGHTA, FQGNSA. Written as DNA, the CDR3 is TGTGCCAGCAGCTTGGATCCGATACGCTCCTACGAGCAGTACTTC. Encoded protein: CASSLDPIRSYEQYF.

This clone was seen a single time. For the CDR3, the DNA is TGCAGCGTTGAGGGGACACCATACGAGCAGTACTTC. This translates into CSVEGTPYEQYF. V gene TRBV29-1 combines with J gene TRBJ2-7, with D tentatively TRBD1 (6 bases). CDR3 length equals 12 residues. With 3 bases removed from V and 4 bases from J, the gap between germline ends came to 10 bases. The germline V gene encodes CDR1 SQVTM and CDR2 ANQGSEA.

The CDR3 region is CASQRTAPGVYEQYF. The CDR3 nucleotides are TGTGCCAGCCAAAGGACGGCCCCAGGGGTTTACGAGCAGTACTTC. This chain links TRBV6-5 with TRBJ2-7; D is perhaps TRBD1 (6 bases). Germline CDR1 MNHEY, CDR2 SVGAGI. V was shortened by 8 bases and J by 4 bases, with 21 bases between the two germline ends. The CDR3 consists of 15 residues.

CDR3 sequence reads: CATSRPFNTDTQYF. The CDR3 coding sequence is TGTGCCACCAGCAGACCCTTCAACACAGATACGCAGTATTTT. The chain joins TRBV15 to TRBJ2-3; D not certain. This CDR3 comprises 14 residues. V gave up 2 bases and J gave up 2 bases, with 8 bases separating them. Germline-derived CDR1 and CDR2 are LNHNV and YYDKDF (reference sequence).

The J gene is TRBJ2-7, the V gene TRBV4-1, with D perhaps TRBD2 (5 bases). CDR1 is MGHRA and CDR2 is YSYEKL in the germline V gene. The CDR3 has 15 residues. Between the trimmed V and J ends, which lost 2 bases and 4 bases, there was a span of 15 bases. This CDR3 reads CASSQPGSSLYEQYF. In DNA, the CDR3 is TGCGCCAGCAGCCAACCGGGATCTAGCCTTTACGAGCAGTACTTC.

The chain employs TRBV27 and TRBJ1-4; a possible D gene is TRBD1 (5 bases). From germline, CDR1 is MNHEY and CDR2 SMNVEV (reference sequence). Trimming removed 2 bases at V and 7 bases at J, with 11 bases between. The CDR3 length is 14 residues. The CDR3, as DNA: TGTGCCAGCAGTTTAATCGGGGGACGTGAAAAACTGTTTTTT. Translation gives CASSLIGGREKLFF.

The chain recombines TRBV6-2 or TRBV6-3 with TRBJ1-1; tentatively, D is TRBD1 (6 bases). Germline V gene lookup returns CDR1 MNHEY and CDR2 SVGEGT. The germline V and J ends were trimmed by 6 bases and 0 bases, with 11 bases remaining between them. The CDR3 sequence is 14 residues long. CDR3 DNA sequence: TGTGCCAGCAGCCCAGGGGTTATGAACACTGAAGCTTTCTTT. It translates to CASSPGVMNTEAFF.

On this clone: This sample includes further DNA sequences coding for the same CDR3. The chain is built from TRBV30 and TRBJ1-5; no definite D call. V shed 1 base and J shed 0 bases, with 4 bases lying between them. The germline gives CDR1 GTSNPN, CDR2 SVGIG (reference sequence). The CDR3 consists of 13 residues. The CDR3 here is CAWSADSNQPQHF. CDR3 nucleotide sequence: TGTGCCTGGAGTGCGGATAGCAATCAGCCCCAGCATTTT.

The chain carries TRBV27 and TRBJ1-4, with D unresolved. The CDR3 spans 14 residues. Germline V lookup: CDR1 MNHEY, CDR2 SMNVEV (reference sequence). Deletions cut 8 bases from V and 6 bases from J, with 16 bases between. In DNA form, the CDR3 reads TGTGCCAGCGCGGAGTTGGGGAGCGATGAAAAACTGTTTTTT. Residues: CASAELGSDEKLFF.

The J gene is TRBJ2-2, the V gene TRBV4-2; TRBD2 matches 12 bases. V lost 5 bases and J lost 5; bases outside the gene matches: 9. Germline-derived CDR1 and CDR2 are LGHNA and YNFKEQ. This CDR3 region has 17 residues. The CDR3 DNA follows: TGTGCCAGCAGCGCGCGACTAGCGGGAGAGGGTACCGGGGAGCTGTTTTTT. This sequence encodes CASSARLAGEGTGELFF.

The chain is built from TRBV12-3 or TRBV12-4 and TRBJ1-2; TRBD1 matches 7 bases. The ends lost 6 bases at V and 7 bases at J; junction bases unmatched: 5. The CDR3 is 12 amino acids. The CDR3 nucleotides read TGTGCCAGCAGGGGACAGCTACTTGGCTACACCTTC. Translation: CASRGQLLGYTF.

The J gene is TRBJ2-1, the V gene TRBV6-2 or TRBV6-3; TRBD2 might be the D (5 bases). Germline CDR1 is MNHEY and CDR2 is SVGEGT. The CDR3 length is 12 residues. V lost 4 bases, J lost 6 bases, and 7 bases lay in between. DNA for the CDR3: TGTGCCAGCAGTTCGCGGGCCAATGAGCAGTTCTTC. This codes for CASSSRANEQFF.

This clone was picked up one time. This rearrangement joins TRBV21-1 to TRBJ2-1; TRBD2, the table's D call, lacks a check against the DNA. TRBV21-1 is recorded as a pseudogene. The CDR3 is 15 residues long. DNA for the CDR3: TGTGCCAGCAGCAAAGCGCTAACTAGCGTGAATGAGCAGTTCTTC. Translated: CASSKALTSVNEQFF.

The V gene is TRBV19, the J gene TRBJ1-1, with TRBD1 identical over 8 bases. Germline CDR1 is LNHDA and CDR2 is SQIVND (reference sequence). The junction had 12 bases not matched to a gene; V was cut back by 4 bases and J by 2 bases. This CDR3 spans 17 amino acids. Here the CDR3 DNA reads TGTGCCAGTAGTAAGTTCCCAGGGGGCGCGTCTAACACTGAAGCTTTCTTT. Its translation is CASSKFPGGASNTEAFF.

The chain uses TRBV7-9 and TRBJ2-7; tentatively, D is TRBD2 (5 bases). The CDR3 consists of 11 residues. The ends were cut back, 2 bases at V and 7 bases at J, with 6 bases in the middle. Germline assignment: CDR1 SEHNR and CDR2 FQNEAQ (reference sequence). The CDR3 reads CASSLPGEQYF. As DNA, the CDR3 is TGTGCCAGCAGCTTACCGGGGGAGCAGTACTTC.

The chain couples TRBV21-1 to TRBJ1-5. TRBV21-1 is reported as a pseudogene. This CDR3 region has 15 residues. The chain's CDR3 is CATRVWGGLNQPQHF. CDR3 DNA sequence: TGTGCCACTCGGGTTTGGGGAGGGCTAAATCAGCCCCAGCATTTT.